Sequencing of this T cell receptor beta chain was carried out in a study of shared clonotypes between healthy human individuals. Whole-study context: The cohort comprised a couple of women and a few men. Their ages spanned 18 to 49 years. Findings and limits, study-wide: Among the subsets, naive ones generally showed larger estimated richness than memory ones. Generation probabilities were higher for clonotypes shared across all four sorted-subset donors than for unshared ones.

This clone was seen more than once but under ten times. As yet, its antigen is unknown. Germline values: CDR1 MGHRA, CDR2 YSYEKL. V was clipped by 3 bases and J by 2 bases, with 17 bases between them. CDR3 size: 16 residues. Each sorted subset replicate got 200 ng genomic DNA, 25,000 to 35,000 genomes. TCRdb's copy holds only in-frame clones and misses some; the assay was immunoSEQ multiplex PCR. The table lists about 380,000 clones, just over 95% of them singletons. The sample was memory CD8+ T cells sorted from blood. Subset indicated: CD45RO+ cells pooled with CCR7-negative TemRA cells. This clonotype was obtained from a man aged 30-40 years in good health. This chain uses TRBV4-1 with TRBJ2-7, with D tentatively TRBD2 (5 bases). The CDR3 is CASSQGSGERAYEQYF. The CDR3 coding sequence is TGCGCCAGCAGCCAGGGTTCCGGGGAGAGGGCCTACGAGCAGTACTTC.